This TCR beta chain was observed in a study of TIL therapy for anti-PD-1-resistant metastatic lung cancer. Notes on this clone: The target antigen is unknown.

The libraries were made with immunoSEQ v3. Only in-frame clones appear in the TCRdb table, and some are missing; sequencing was by immunoSEQ multiplex PCR. The sample carries more than 20,000 clones, 63% recorded once. General study findings and limits: Many TIL product clones were absent from baseline tumor, suggesting clonal contraction. Treatment-naive, never-smoker and oncogene-addicted patients were overrepresented in this highly selected cohort.

The time point is: pre-treatment sample, taken before nivolumab and TIL therapy. Tumor tissue came from excised metastases, mostly pleural nodules or supraclavicular lymph nodes. The CDR3 spans 14 residues. Germline values: CDR1 LNHDA, CDR2 SQIVND (reference sequence). Germline trimming cut 6 bases from V and 4 bases from J; bases unmatched to any gene: 3. The source material was tumor tissue, sampled at baseline. The rearrangement uses TRBV19 and TRBJ2-1; the match to TRBD2 covers 10 bases. This sequence originates from a woman aged 30-79 years with non-small cell lung cancer. The CDR3 DNA follows: TGTGCCAGTAGGACTAGCGGGCCTTACAATGAGCAGTTCTTC. Translating gives CASRTSGPYNEQFF.